The clone carrying this TCR beta chain was seen a handful of times. The data derive from a study of blood T cell repertoires in COVID-19. About the research overall: Collection of acute and convalescent COVID-19 samples took place in the United States, Italy and Spain.

The method was immunoSEQ multiplex PCR; TCRdb's version includes in-frame clones alone and lacks a portion of them. Among about 200,000 clones, 86% were seen once, and the ten largest hold around 6%. Self-reported history from a screening survey and questionnaire set each donor's cohort. This receptor was taken from a man aged 35 to 55 with acute COVID-19. What was sequenced was PBMCs or T cells enriched from blood (not recorded which).

The DNA for the CDR3 is TGTGCCAGCAGTTTTCACAGGGGGGTGACTGAAGCTTTCTTT. This codes for CASSFHRGVTEAFF. The chain has TRBV27 and TRBJ1-1; 8 nucleotides line up with TRBD1. The CDR3 has 14 residues. V shed 3 bases, J shed 5 bases, and the junction held 5 bases outside the gene matches. CDR1 is MNHEY and CDR2 is SMNVEV in the germline V gene (reference sequence).